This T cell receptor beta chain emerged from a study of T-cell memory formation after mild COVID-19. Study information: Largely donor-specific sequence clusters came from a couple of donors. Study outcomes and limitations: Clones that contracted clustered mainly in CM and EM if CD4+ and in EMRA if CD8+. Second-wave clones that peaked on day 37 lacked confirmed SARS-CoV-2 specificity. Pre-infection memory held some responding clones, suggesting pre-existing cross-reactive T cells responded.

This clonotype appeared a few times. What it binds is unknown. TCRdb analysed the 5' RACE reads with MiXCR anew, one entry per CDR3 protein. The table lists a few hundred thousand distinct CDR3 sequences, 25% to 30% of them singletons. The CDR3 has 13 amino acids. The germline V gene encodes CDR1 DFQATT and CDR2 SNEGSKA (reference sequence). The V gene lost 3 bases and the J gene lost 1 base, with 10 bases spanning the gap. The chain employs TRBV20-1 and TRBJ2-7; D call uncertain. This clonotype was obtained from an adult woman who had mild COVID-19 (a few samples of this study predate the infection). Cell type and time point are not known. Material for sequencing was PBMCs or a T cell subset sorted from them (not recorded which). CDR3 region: CSARSWESYEQYF. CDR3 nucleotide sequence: TGCAGTGCTAGGTCATGGGAATCCTACGAGCAGTACTTC.